This passage covers 8 T cell receptor beta chains from one sample sequenced in a study of CD8 T cells in Susac syndrome. It was with random hexamers that roughly 0.45 to 1 ug RNA was reverse transcribed. One entry per CDR3 protein results from TCRdb running MiXCR on the immunoSEQ multiplex PCR reads. This table holds about 150,000 distinct CDR3 sequences, more than 85% found once. Sequencing was carried out using CD8+ T cells from PBMCs. All receptors come from a human donor with Susac syndrome.

The rearrangement links TRBV12-3 or TRBV12-4 to TRBJ2-1; tentative D call: TRBD2 (6 bases). V was pared by 2 bases and J by 1 base, with 9 bases between. The CDR3 extends over 15 amino acids. The DNA for the CDR3 is TGTGCCAGCAGTTTAACCGGGAGTTCCTACAATGAGCAGTTCTTC. This encodes CASSLTGSSYNEQFF.

V gene TRBV4-1 combines with J gene TRBJ2-5; D call uncertain. Germline loops: CDR1 MGHRA, CDR2 YSYEKL. The CDR3 is made up of 15 amino acids. V was shortened by 0 bases and J by 2 bases, with 10 bases between the two germline ends. The CDR3 region is CASSQDDGSQETQYF. Here the CDR3 DNA reads TGCGCCAGCAGCCAAGACGATGGGTCTCAAGAGACCCAGTACTTC.

The chain recombines TRBV12-3 or TRBV12-4 with TRBJ1-1, with D possibly TRBD1 on 6 matching bases. The CDR3 consists of 14 residues. Trimming removed 6 bases from V and 4 bases from J, with 15 bases in between. The DNA for the CDR3 is TGTGCCAGCAGCCCCGCCGGCAGGGGCACTGAAGCTTTCTTT. It encodes CASSPAGRGTEAFF.

This chain links TRBV30 with TRBJ1-1, with 9 bases lining up with TRBD1. CDR1 and CDR2 from the germline V gene are GTSNPN and SVGIG (reference sequence). This CDR3 contains 14 residues. V trimming: 1 base; J trimming: 6 bases; junction bases outside the gene matches: 6. The CDR3 bases are TGTGCCTGGAGTGAGGGACAGGGCGAGTCTGAAGCTTTCTTT. Amino acid sequence: CAWSEGQGESEAFF.

The chain carries TRBV2 and TRBJ2-1; 13 bases agree with TRBD2. Trimming took 6 bases from V and 0 from J; bases not matched to a gene: 5. Germline values: CDR1 SNHLY, CDR2 FYNNEI. The CDR3 length is 17 residues. CDR3 loop: CASSQGTSGVSYNEQFF. For the CDR3, the DNA is TGTGCCAGCAGCCAAGGGACTAGCGGGGTCTCCTACAATGAGCAGTTCTTC.

V gene TRBV20-1 combines with J gene TRBJ1-2; D unclear. Germline values: CDR1 DFQATT, CDR2 SNEGSKA (reference sequence). V gave up 6 bases and J gave up 8 bases, with 13 bases separating them. The CDR3 covers 11 residues. CDR3 residues: CSAPGSGGYTF. Here the CDR3 DNA reads TGCAGTGCACCGGGATCGGGAGGCTACACCTTC.

In DNA form, the CDR3 reads TGTGCCAGCAGTTTATCAGGGGCCGCCTACAATGAGCAGTTCTTC. This encodes CASSLSGAAYNEQFF. The rearrangement joins TRBV27 to TRBJ2-1; D is perhaps TRBD1 (5 bases). The CDR3 is 15 amino acids. V was shortened by 0 bases and J by 2 bases, with 8 bases between the two germline ends. Germline CDR1 reads MNHEY; CDR2 reads SMNVEV (reference sequence).

This clonotype came up once. This chain connects TRBV14 to TRBJ1-2, with no clear D. Germline V gene lookup returns CDR1 SGHDN and CDR2 FVKESK. CDR3 length equals 12 residues. V was pared by 1 base and J by 2 bases, with 2 bases between. CDR3 protein: CASSQVNYGYTF. The CDR3 nucleotides are TGTGCCAGCAGCCAAGTCAACTATGGCTACACCTTC.